Listed here are 21 T cell receptor beta chains from one sample, sequenced in a study of blood T cell repertoires in COVID-19 (dated by TCRdb to about 2020). Libraries were constructed by the immunoSEQ multiplex PCR assay. The immuneACCESS repertoire file appears here via TCRdb, limited to in-frame rearrangements. These files lack a portion of the clones; in checked studies, under half of the deficit traces to unresolved V genes, and the cause of the others is not known. Recorded for this sample are about 350,000 clones; about 90% of them occurred a single time. 1% of the sample goes to the ten largest clones. The sample taken for sequencing was PBMCs or T cells enriched from blood (not recorded which). The source is a young woman who had been exposed to COVID-19.

V and J are TRBV3-1 (or the pseudogene TRBV3-2) and TRBJ1-6; no definite D call. There are 12 residues in the CDR3. V dropped 0 bases and J dropped 14 bases, with 8 bases sitting between them. Germline V lookup: CDR1 LGHDT, CDR2 YNNKEL (reference sequence). The CDR3 sequence is CASSQDPSSLHF. The CDR3 DNA follows: TGTGCCAGCAGCCAAGATCCGTCTTCCCTCCACTTT.

The rearrangement uses TRBV6-5 and TRBJ1-2; 8 positions agree with TRBD1. Germline V gives CDR1 MNHEY, CDR2 SVGAGI. This CDR3 is built from 13 residues. V lost 5 bases, J lost 3 bases, and 2 bases stayed unmatched. CDR3 sequence reads: CASSPTGDYGYTF. For the CDR3, the DNA is TGTGCCAGCAGTCCGACAGGGGACTATGGCTACACCTTC.

The chain combines TRBV24-1 with TRBJ1-2; 10 bases map to TRBD1. This CDR3 spans 15 amino acids. The V gene's germline CDR1 is KGHDR and CDR2 SFDVKD. Unmatched junction bases numbered 7, after V lost 3 bases and J lost 7 bases. CDR3 region: CATSDPAGTGAGYTF. The CDR3 coding sequence is TGTGCCACCAGTGATCCGGCGGGGACAGGGGCTGGCTACACCTTC.

The chain carries TRBV29-1 and TRBJ1-1; D not resolved. CDR1 and CDR2 from the germline V gene are SQVTM and ANQGSEA. This CDR3 contains 12 residues. V shed 7 bases and J shed 3 bases, with 12 bases lying between them. DNA for the CDR3: TGCAGCGGGACTCGGAGGGACACTGAAGCTTTCTTT. Its protein is CSGTRRDTEAFF.

V usage is TRBV5-1 and J usage is TRBJ2-1; 14 bases are shared with TRBD2. CDR1 is SGHRS, CDR2 YFSETQ, per germline. V shed 6 bases and J 8 bases; nucleotides not matched to a gene: 13. CDR3 size: 17 residues. CDR3 in DNA: TGCGCCAGCATTGCTTTTCCGGGACTAGCGGGAGTTGATGAGCAGTTCTTC. This encodes CASIAFPGLAGVDEQFF. The whole variable domain, remainder taken from reference TRBV5-1 and TRBJ2-1, is KAGVTQTPRYLIKTRGQQVTLSCSPISGHRSVSWYQQTPGQGLQFLFEYFSETQRNKGNFPGRFSGRQFSNSRSEMNVSTLELGDSALYLCASIAFPGLAGVDEQFFGPGTRLTVL.

The gene calls are TRBV18 and TRBJ2-7, with a tentative D call TRBD2 (6 bases). V was cut by 3 bases and J by 4 bases, with 13 bases left in between. CDR1 is KGHSH and CDR2 is LQKENI in the germline V gene. This CDR3 spans 14 amino acids. The CDR3 spells CASSPSSAPYEQYF. The CDR3 DNA sequence: TGTGCCAGCTCACCCTCTAGCGCCCCATACGAGCAGTACTTC.

V usage is TRBV4-2 and J usage is TRBJ1-2, with D perhaps TRBD1 (6 bases). V was shortened by 4 bases and J by 2 bases, with 20 bases between the two germline ends. This CDR3 region has 17 residues. Germline CDR1 reads LGHNA; CDR2 reads YNFKEQ. In DNA form, the CDR3 reads TGTGCCAGCAGCCCCCCGGGGGGTACCACAGGGAACTATGGCTACACCTTC. Residues: CASSPPGGTTGNYGYTF.

This clone was seen more than once but under ten times. This rearrangement joins TRBV14 to TRBJ1-2; D uncertain. The V end was cut by 4 bases, the J end by 4 bases, with 16 bases between. Germline assignment: CDR1 SGHDN and CDR2 FVKESK. The CDR3 has 15 residues. The CDR3: CASSPFHPRGYGYTF. The CDR3 DNA follows: TGTGCCAGCAGCCCGTTTCATCCTCGGGGCTATGGCTACACCTTC.

The sample holds one count of this clone. The J gene is TRBJ2-1, the V gene TRBV18; D gene uncertain. V was trimmed by 2 bases and J by 2 bases, leaving 7 bases between them. Germline assignment: CDR1 KGHSH and CDR2 LQKENI. This CDR3 contains 14 residues. The chain's CDR3 is CASSPLDTYNEQFF. The CDR3 nucleotides read TGTGCCAGCTCACCATTAGACACCTACAATGAGCAGTTCTTC.

This clone was detected only once. This sequence joins TRBV11-2 and TRBJ2-7; D gene uncertain. From germline, CDR1 is SGHAT and CDR2 FQNNGV. The CDR3 is 16 residues long. V lost 0 bases and J lost 2, with 14 bases in between. The CDR3 region is CASSLEGAGPAYEQYF. CDR3 bases: TGTGCCAGCAGCTTAGAGGGTGCAGGCCCAGCCTACGAGCAGTACTTC.

The chain carries TRBV14 and TRBJ2-7; tentatively, D is TRBD2 (6 bases). V lost 0 bases and J 0 bases, leaving 9 bases between the germline ends. The CDR3 is 15 amino acids. Germline CDR1 SGHDN, CDR2 FVKESK. The CDR3 here is CASSQEGGRSYEQYF. CDR3 nucleotide sequence: TGTGCCAGCAGCCAAGAGGGGGGACGCTCCTACGAGCAGTACTTC. Supplemented by reference TRBV14 and TRBJ2-7, the full variable domain reads EAGVTQFPSHSVIEKGQTVTLRCDPISGHDNLYWYRRVMGKEIKFLLHFVKESKQDESGMPNNRFLAERTGGTYSTLKVQPAELEDSGVYFCASSQEGGRSYEQYFGPGTRLTVT.

This chain uses TRBV30 with TRBJ1-6, with TRBD1 identical over 9 bases. The germline V gene has CDR1 GTSNPN and CDR2 SVGIG (reference sequence). The length of the CDR3 is 14 residues. V gave up 4 bases and J gave up 3 bases; unmatched junction bases: 1. CDR3 DNA: TGTGCCTGGAAGGACAGGGGCTATAATTCACCCCTCCACTTT. Protein product: CAWKDRGYNSPLHF.

The chain recombines TRBV6-5 with TRBJ2-7; 9 nucleotides align to TRBD1. Looked up from germline, CDR1 is MNHEY and CDR2 is SVGAGI. Unmatched junction bases numbered 11, after V lost 6 bases and J lost 5 bases. CDR3 length equals 15 residues. In nucleotides, the CDR3 is TGTGCCAGCAGCCGCTCCGGGACAGGGCGGAACGAGCAGTACTTC. Amino acid sequence: CASSRSGTGRNEQYF.

This chain links TRBV6-4 with TRBJ2-3; a weak D match, TRBD1 (6 bases). Germline V lookup: CDR1 MRHNA, CDR2 SNTAGT. The CDR3 is 16 amino acids. V lost 3 bases and J 0 bases, leaving 13 bases between the germline ends. CDR3 residues: CASSETGSLSTDTQYF. CDR3 sequence (DNA): TGTGCCAGCAGTGAAACAGGGAGCCTTAGCACAGATACGCAGTATTTT.

J is TRBJ1-1 and V is TRBV5-6; 7 bases fit TRBD1. V shed 3 bases, J shed 4 bases, and the junction held 18 bases outside the gene matches. Germline CDR1 SGHDT, CDR2 YYEEEE. This CDR3 comprises 18 residues. CDR3 in amino acids: CASSSGSSFVHRGTEAFF. The CDR3 nucleotides are TGTGCCAGCAGCTCCGGGAGCTCGTTTGTCCACAGGGGCACTGAAGCTTTCTTT.

The J gene is TRBJ1-1, the V gene TRBV18, with 8 bases that match TRBD1. Germline assignment: CDR1 KGHSH and CDR2 LQKENI. The V gene end was trimmed by 1 base and the J gene end by 3 bases; junction bases not matched to a gene: 10. CDR3 length: 17 amino acids. The CDR3 DNA sequence: TGTGCCAGCTCACCACAGATACGGTCAGGGGGCTACACTGAAGCTTTCTTT. Translating it yields CASSPQIRSGGYTEAFF. Supplemented by reference TRBV18 and TRBJ1-1, the full variable domain reads NAGVMQNPRHLVRRRGQEARLRCSPMKGHSHVYWYRQLPEEGLKFMVYLQKENIIDESGMPKERFSAEFPKEGPSILRIQQVVRGDSAAYFCASSPQIRSGGYTEAFFGQGTRLTVV.

V gene TRBV2 combines with J gene TRBJ2-5, with 10 positions matching TRBD1. After removal of 5 bases from V and 5 bases from J, the junction contained 8 bases not matched to a gene. Germline V gene lookup returns CDR1 SNHLY and CDR2 FYNNEI. The CDR3 contains 15 residues. In nucleotides, the CDR3 is TGTGCCAGCAGTTTTCTAGGGACAGGGGCGGAGACCCAGTACTTC. Protein: CASSFLGTGAETQYF.

V gene TRBV6-2 or TRBV6-3 combines with J gene TRBJ2-7, with 7 bases aligning to TRBD2. The CDR3 loop spans 13 amino acids. The V gene end was trimmed by 5 bases and the J gene end by 2 bases; junction bases not matched to a gene: 3. The germline V gene has CDR1 MNHEY and CDR2 SVGEGT. CDR3 DNA: TGTGCCAGCAGTCGACGGGAGGCCTACGAGCAGTACTTC. Translated, it gives CASSRREAYEQYF.

This clone was seen just once. This rearrangement joins TRBV7-9 to TRBJ1-1; no reliable D call. V was trimmed by 3 bases and J by 5 bases, leaving 16 bases between them. Germline V gives CDR1 SEHNR, CDR2 FQNEAQ (reference sequence). The CDR3 totals 15 residues. The CDR3 is CASSFIFEGRTEAFF. CDR3 DNA sequence: TGTGCCAGCAGCTTCATTTTTGAAGGGAGGACTGAAGCTTTCTTT.

This clone appeared a single time. The V call is TRBV7-3, the J call TRBJ2-1; the match to TRBD2 covers 9 bases. The CDR3 runs 17 residues. Per the germline V gene, CDR1 is SGHTA and CDR2 is FQGTGA. V was pared by 5 bases and J by 6 bases, with 14 bases of the junction left unmatched. The CDR3 DNA reads as TGTGCCAGCAGCCGCAGACTAGCGGCCTCGGGTAGCAATGAGCAGTTCTTC. This codes for CASSRRLAASGSNEQFF. Together with reference TRBV7-3 and TRBJ2-1, the CDR3 gives the full variable domain: GAGVSQTPSNKVTEKGKYVELRCDPISGHTALYWYRQSLGQGPEFLIYFQGTGAADDSGLPNDRFFAVRPEGSVSTLKIQRTERGDSAVYLCASSRRLAASGSNEQFFGPGTRLTVL.

The chain recombines TRBV19 with TRBJ1-5, with a weak D call TRBD1 (5 bases). Germline V gene lookup returns CDR1 LNHDA and CDR2 SQIVND (reference sequence). The CDR3 length is 15 residues. The V and J ends lost 5 bases and 9 bases respectively, with 20 bases between them. The CDR3 loop reads CASSPSGGGHGPQHF. The CDR3 nucleotides are TGTGCCAGTAGTCCGTCGGGGGGAGGGCACGGGCCCCAGCATTTT.